The following is a T cell receptor beta chain sequence with its context. What antigen it recognizes has not been identified. It has no much larger one-base neighbor in the sample; base qualities were not kept. Whole blood was collected in K2EDTA tubes by collaborating institutions according to the institutions' own protocols. For TCRbeta analysis, collaborator samples were shipped as frozen whole blood, as isolated PBMCs, or as DNA extracted from either sample type. The data stem from a study of blood T cell repertoires in COVID-19 (dated by TCRdb to 2019 to 2021). At the level of the whole study: Samples covering the acute and convalescent phases of COVID-19 were provided by collaborators in the United States, Italy and Spain. Sample metadata almost always included a de-identified subject ID, COVID-19 status, age in years and sex. Deeply sampled blood TCRbeta repertoires from subjects exposed to, actively infected with, or recovered from COVID-19 were included in the dataset. The prospective study material was composed of cDNA or gDNA derived from T cells, B-cell-depleted T cells, or PBMCs. The samples were drawn from two sources: the first 160 participants of the ongoing ImmuneRACE study, and 1,000 to 1,500 subjects contributed by 6 global collaborators. The repertoires were released in a freely available public database intended as a resource for research on the immune response to SARS-CoV-2. Where available, HLA class I and class II types were taken from metadata supplied by the sample provider and were not determined by assay-based typing.

TCRbeta CDR3 regions were amplified from genomic DNA using the immunoSEQ Assay, a bias-controlled multiplex PCR. As for the authors' bioinformatics: Nucleated cell counts per sample were estimated from amplification of reference gene primers within the assay. To quantify the absolute abundance of each unique TCRbeta CDR3 rearrangement, sequence reads were collapsed and filtered. For each sample, productive Simpson clonality was calculated as the square root of Simpson's diversity index across productive rearrangements. Entries here come from immuneACCESS through TCRdb and include only in-frame sequences with V and J called. Some clones fail to appear in such tables; in the studies checked, an unresolved V gene covers under half of the shortfall, and the cause of the remainder is unknown. V and J calls plus clone size are reproduced from that table; the DNA served to infer D and trimming. This sample lists about 300,000 clones; 86% were detected once. Around 1.5% of the sample rests with the top ten.

The full study reports these points: How much clinical and demographic metadata was included differed by source and by participant, and the metadata was provided uncurated.

For CDR1 and CDR2, the germline V gene lists ENHRY and SYGVKD. Relative to germline, V is 3 bases shorter and J is 8 bases shorter, with 11 bases between their ends. The CDR3 runs 14 residues from the cysteine to the phenylalanine. Only CDR3 DNA remains: 42 bases, in frame from the first base. The sequence is built from TRBV10-3 and TRBJ1-6; the D gene is unclear. The source is a woman in her forties or fifties with acute or convalescent COVID-19. Sample: peripheral blood. The DNA reads as follows: TGTGCCATCAGTGACAGAGGCGCAGATTCACCCCTCCACTTT. The translation is CAISDRGADSPLHF.